This T cell receptor (beta chain) stems from a study of T cell changes during pregnancy in multiple sclerosis. The CDR3 is made up of 16 amino acids. Germline assignment: CDR1 SGHNT and CDR2 YYREEE (reference sequence). V was clipped by 5 bases and J by 1 base, with 15 bases between them. Method: immunoSEQ multiplex PCR; TCRdb's copy keeps in-frame clones and lacks some. Counted here are approximately 100,000 clones, approximately 90% occurring once; the ten biggest clones make up roughly 1.7%. V gene TRBV5-4 combines with J gene TRBJ2-2, with a tentative D call TRBD2 (5 bases). The clonotype originates from a female donor with multiple sclerosis, enrolled in a pregnancy study. The material was peripheral blood, obtained after pregnancy. The CDR3: CASREAWRRNTGELFF. In nucleotides, the CDR3 is TGTGCCAGCAGGGAGGCTTGGCGGAGGAACACCGGGGAGCTGTTTTTT.